This TCR beta chain is drawn from a study of identifying expanded T cells in peripheral blood. Concerning this clone itself: Its specificity is not known.

During the collection period, no donor immune events like infections were recorded. Germline loops: CDR1 SGHRS, CDR2 YFSETQ. The CDR3 runs to 16 residues. J was trimmed by 5 bases and V by 4 bases; bases with no gene match: 9. Produced via immunoSEQ multiplex PCR; TCRdb's table is partial and in-frame only. The sample carries approximately 85,000 clones, more than 70% recorded once. General study results and limits: Technical replicates showed around 1.2 changed clones; approximately 2 weeks around 15; four weeks 19. Variance in clone template counts between roughly two-week samples significantly increased with total template count across all healthy donors.

The TCR originated in a person between 18 and 70 years old in good health. The V gene is TRBV5-1, the J gene TRBJ2-6; 7 bases fit TRBD2. Sequencing was done on a sample of blood. Here the CDR3 DNA reads TGCGCCAGCAGCCCCGGGATTGGGACTAGGGCCAACGTCCTGACTTTC. Translated: CASSPGIGTRANVLTF.